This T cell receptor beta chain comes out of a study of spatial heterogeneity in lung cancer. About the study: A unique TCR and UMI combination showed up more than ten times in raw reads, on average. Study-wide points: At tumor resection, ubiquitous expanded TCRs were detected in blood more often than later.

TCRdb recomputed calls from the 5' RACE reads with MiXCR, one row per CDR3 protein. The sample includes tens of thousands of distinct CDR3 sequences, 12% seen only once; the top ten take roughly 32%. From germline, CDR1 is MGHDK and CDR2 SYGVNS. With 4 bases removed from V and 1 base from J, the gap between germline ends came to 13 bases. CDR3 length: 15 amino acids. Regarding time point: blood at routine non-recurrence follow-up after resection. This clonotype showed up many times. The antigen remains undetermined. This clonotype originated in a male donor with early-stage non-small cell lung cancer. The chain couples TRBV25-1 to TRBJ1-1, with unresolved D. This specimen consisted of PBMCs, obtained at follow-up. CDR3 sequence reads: CASSAKVARNTEAFF. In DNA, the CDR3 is TGTGCCAGCAGTGCGAAGGTCGCCAGGAACACTGAAGCTTTCTTT.